A single T cell receptor (beta chain) is shown here with its context. The target antigen is unknown. This sample is drawn from a study of vaccination and CD4 T cells after COVID-19. This CDR3 comprises 20 residues. J lost 4 bases, V lost 0 bases, and 19 bases had no gene match. The germline V gene has CDR1 SGHVS and CDR2 FQNEAQ. The Oncomine TCR Beta short-read assay generated sequence data from the DNA of cultured CD4+ T cells. From cultured CD4+ T cells, genomic DNA was extracted. TCRdb reprocessed the PCR reads with MiXCR, giving one entry per CDR3 protein. The sample carries about 7,100 distinct CDR3 sequences, about 66% recorded once. The treatment was: roughly 10-day PBMC culture with coronavirus spike peptide pools or control peptides (ViraFEST assay). With peptide pools, ViraFEST first expanded antigen-specific T cells and afterwards sequenced their TCRs. Negative selection was the method that isolated CD4+ T cells after about ten days of culture.

Study-level results: A median approximately 83% of convalescent patients' SARS-CoV-2-reactive clones emerged only after vaccination.

V usage is TRBV7-8 and J usage is TRBJ1-2; 8 bases match TRBD1. The sequenced sample consisted of CD4+ T cells from blood, cultured in vitro. The receptor was derived from a human donor who had recovered from COVID-19. For the CDR3, the DNA is TGTGCCAGCAGCTTAGCGCCCCGGACAGGGAGTAGTCTCACCCGCTATGGCTACACCTTC. This encodes CASSLAPRTGSSLTRYGYTF.